This T cell receptor (beta chain) was identified during a study of shared clonotypes between healthy human individuals. Study conclusions and caveats: Clonotypes not shared had lower generation probabilities than those common to all four donors.

Naivety among CD8 cells was defined by CD45RO negativity and positive CCR7 selection, thereby excluding terminally differentiated effector memory CD45RA+ cells. From germline, CDR1 is MNHEY and CDR2 SVGAGI. The CDR3 is made up of 13 amino acids. Trimming took 6 bases from V and 3 from J, leaving 11 bases between them. This was a deep-level run. Measured with immunoSEQ multiplex PCR; TCRdb has only the in-frame clones, and not every one. The data show roughly 2 million clones, with approximately 94% seen just once and roughly 1.1% held by the top ten. A word on this clone: Its antigen is undetermined.

This clonotype originated in a man between 18 and 35 years old in good health. The sample was naive CD8+ T cells sorted from blood. The chain combines TRBV6-5 with TRBJ1-1, with D unclear. The CDR3 loop reads CASRPTTYTEAFF. The CDR3 nucleotides are TGTGCCAGCAGACCAACAACCTACACTGAAGCTTTCTTT.